This T cell receptor beta chain was sequenced in a study of T-cell reconstitution after alpha-beta-depleted transplantation in children. General study findings and limits: After transplant, at about two months, alpha-beta T cells were reportedly derived from several hundred expanded graft clones. For some patients, TCRbeta diversity was high at day 60 because of recipient T cells and thymic progenitors that survived. Newly produced T cells mostly provided counts and TCRbeta diversity after one year, as hyperexpanded clones declined.

The V gene end was trimmed by 0 bases and the J gene end by 5 bases; junction bases not matched to a gene: 9. The CDR3 runs to 17 residues. CDR1 is SGHDT, CDR2 YYEEEE, per germline. Note on this clonotype: Its target is unknown.

Researchers prepared the TCRbeta library using unique molecular identifiers, the study reports. TCRdb passed the PCR reads through MiXCR, listing each CDR3 protein once. The sample carries hundreds of thousands of distinct CDR3 sequences, under 20% recorded once. The sample was PBMCs, mostly from graft donor cells, taken 360 days after TCRalphabeta/CD19-depleted stem cell transplant. This receptor was obtained from a male patient younger than 18 who had a stem cell transplant for acute lymphoblastic leukemia, so the T cells may come from the graft donor. This chain connects TRBV5-6 to TRBJ2-2; 8 nucleotides agree with TRBD2. This chain's CDR3 is CASSLVPREGWTGELFF. The CDR3, as DNA: TGTGCCAGCAGCTTGGTTCCCCGGGAGGGCTGGACCGGGGAGCTGTTTTTT.